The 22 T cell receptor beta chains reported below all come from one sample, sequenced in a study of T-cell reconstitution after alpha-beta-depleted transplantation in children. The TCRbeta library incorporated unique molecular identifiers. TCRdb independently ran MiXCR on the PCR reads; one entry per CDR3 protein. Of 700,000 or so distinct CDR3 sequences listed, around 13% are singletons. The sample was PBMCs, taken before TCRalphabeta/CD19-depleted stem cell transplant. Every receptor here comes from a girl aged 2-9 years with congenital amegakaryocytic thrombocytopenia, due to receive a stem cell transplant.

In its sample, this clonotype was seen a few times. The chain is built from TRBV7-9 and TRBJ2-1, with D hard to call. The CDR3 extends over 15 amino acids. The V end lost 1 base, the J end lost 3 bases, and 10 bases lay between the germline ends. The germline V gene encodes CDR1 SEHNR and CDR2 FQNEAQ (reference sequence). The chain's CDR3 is CASSLGFSVYNEQFF. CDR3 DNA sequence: TGTGCCAGCAGCTTAGGGTTCAGCGTCTACAATGAGCAGTTCTTC.

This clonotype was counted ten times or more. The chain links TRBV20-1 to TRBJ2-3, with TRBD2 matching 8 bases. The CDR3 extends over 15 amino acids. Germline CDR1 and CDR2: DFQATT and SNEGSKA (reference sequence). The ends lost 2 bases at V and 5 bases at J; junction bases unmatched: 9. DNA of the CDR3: TGCAGTGCTAGAAGTGGGGCGCTAGCGGGAGATACGCAGTATTTT. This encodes CSARSGALAGDTQYF.

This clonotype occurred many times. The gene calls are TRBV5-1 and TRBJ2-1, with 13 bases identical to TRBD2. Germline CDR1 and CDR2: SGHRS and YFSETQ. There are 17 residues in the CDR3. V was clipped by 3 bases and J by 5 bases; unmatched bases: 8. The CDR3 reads CASSYTSGRAANNEQFF. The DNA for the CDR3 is TGCGCCAGCAGCTACACTAGCGGGAGGGCCGCTAACAATGAGCAGTTCTTC.

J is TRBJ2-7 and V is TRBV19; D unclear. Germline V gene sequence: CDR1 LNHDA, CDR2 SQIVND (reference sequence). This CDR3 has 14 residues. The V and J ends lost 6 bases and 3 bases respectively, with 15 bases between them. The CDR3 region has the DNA TGTGCCAGTAGCCAAGGACCGGTCTTCTACGAGCAGTACTTC. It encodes CASSQGPVFYEQYF.

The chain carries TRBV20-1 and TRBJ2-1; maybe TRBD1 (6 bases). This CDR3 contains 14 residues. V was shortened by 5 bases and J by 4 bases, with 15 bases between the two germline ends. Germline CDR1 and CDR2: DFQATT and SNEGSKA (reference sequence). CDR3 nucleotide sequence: TGCAGTGCTCAGAACAGGGCCCGGTACAATGAGCAGTTCTTC. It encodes CSAQNRARYNEQFF.

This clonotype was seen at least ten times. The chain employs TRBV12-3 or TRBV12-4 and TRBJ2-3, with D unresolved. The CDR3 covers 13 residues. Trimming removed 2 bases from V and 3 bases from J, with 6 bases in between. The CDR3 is CASSLLRTDTQYF. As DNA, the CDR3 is TGTGCCAGCAGTTTACTACGGACAGATACGCAGTATTTT.

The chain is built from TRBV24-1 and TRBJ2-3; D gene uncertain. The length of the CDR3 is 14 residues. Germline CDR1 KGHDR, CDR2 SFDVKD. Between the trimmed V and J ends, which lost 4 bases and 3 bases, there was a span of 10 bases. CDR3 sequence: CATSEAPQTDTQYF. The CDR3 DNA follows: TGTGCCACCAGTGAAGCCCCGCAGACAGATACGCAGTATTTT.

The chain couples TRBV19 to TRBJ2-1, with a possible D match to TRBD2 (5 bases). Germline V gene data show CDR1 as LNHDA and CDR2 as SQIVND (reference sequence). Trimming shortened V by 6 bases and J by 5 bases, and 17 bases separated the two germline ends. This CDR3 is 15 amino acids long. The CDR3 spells CASRGFRGENNEQFF. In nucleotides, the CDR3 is TGTGCCAGTAGAGGATTCCGGGGTGAGAACAATGAGCAGTTCTTC.

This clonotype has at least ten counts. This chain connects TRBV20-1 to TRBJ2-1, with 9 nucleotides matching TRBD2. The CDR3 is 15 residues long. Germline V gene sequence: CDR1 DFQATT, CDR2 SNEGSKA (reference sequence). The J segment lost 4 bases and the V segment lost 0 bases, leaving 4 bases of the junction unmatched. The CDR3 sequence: CSAREAGGPYNEQFF. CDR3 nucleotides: TGCAGTGCTAGAGAGGCGGGAGGGCCGTACAATGAGCAGTTCTTC.

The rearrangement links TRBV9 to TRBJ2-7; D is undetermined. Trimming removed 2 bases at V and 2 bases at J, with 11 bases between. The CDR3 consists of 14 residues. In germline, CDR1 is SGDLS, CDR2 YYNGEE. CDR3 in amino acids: CASSVGPAPYEQYF. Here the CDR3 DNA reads TGTGCCAGCAGCGTGGGCCCCGCCCCCTACGAGCAGTACTTC.

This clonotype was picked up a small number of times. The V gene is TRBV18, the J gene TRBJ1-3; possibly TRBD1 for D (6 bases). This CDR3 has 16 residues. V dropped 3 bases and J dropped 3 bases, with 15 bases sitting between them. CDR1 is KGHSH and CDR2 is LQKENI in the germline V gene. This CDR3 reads CASSPVTGGHGNTIYF. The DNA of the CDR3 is TGTGCCAGCTCACCTGTCACCGGGGGCCATGGAAACACCATATATTTT.

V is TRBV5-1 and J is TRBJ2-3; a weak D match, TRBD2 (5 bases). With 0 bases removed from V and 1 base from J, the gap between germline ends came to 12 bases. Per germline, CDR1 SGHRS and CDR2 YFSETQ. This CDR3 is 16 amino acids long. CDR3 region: CASSLVGRTRTDTQYF. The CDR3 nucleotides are TGCGCCAGCAGCTTGGTGGGTCGGACTCGCACAGATACGCAGTATTTT. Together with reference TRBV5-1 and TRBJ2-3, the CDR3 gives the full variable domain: KAGVTQTPRYLIKTRGQQVTLSCSPISGHRSVSWYQQTPGQGLQFLFEYFSETQRNKGNFPGRFSGRQFSNSRSEMNVSTLELGDSALYLCASSLVGRTRTDTQYFGPGTRLTVL.

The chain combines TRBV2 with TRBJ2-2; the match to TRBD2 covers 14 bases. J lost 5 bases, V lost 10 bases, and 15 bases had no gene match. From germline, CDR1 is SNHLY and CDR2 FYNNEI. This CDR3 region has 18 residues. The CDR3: CAILAPTSGRAGTGELFF. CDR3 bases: TGTGCCATCTTGGCCCCGACTAGCGGGAGGGCCGGGACCGGGGAGCTGTTTTTT. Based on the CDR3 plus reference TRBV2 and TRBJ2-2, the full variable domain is EPEVTQTPSHQVTQMGQEVILRCVPISNHLYFYWYRQILGQKVEFLVSFYNNEISEKSEIFDDQFSVERPDGSNFTLKIRSTKLEDSAMYFCAILAPTSGRAGTGELFFGEGSRLTVL.

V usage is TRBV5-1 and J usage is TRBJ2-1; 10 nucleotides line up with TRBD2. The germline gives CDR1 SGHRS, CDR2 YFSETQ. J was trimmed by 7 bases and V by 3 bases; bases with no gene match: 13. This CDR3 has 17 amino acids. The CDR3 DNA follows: TGCGCCAGCAGCTCCCAGCGGGAGGGGAGTACAAGGAATGAGCAGTTCTTC. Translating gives CASSSQREGSTRNEQFF.

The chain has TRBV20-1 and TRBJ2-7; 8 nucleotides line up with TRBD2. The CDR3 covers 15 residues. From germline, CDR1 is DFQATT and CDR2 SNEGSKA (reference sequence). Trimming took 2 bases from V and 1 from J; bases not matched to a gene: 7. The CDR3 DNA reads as TGCAGTGCTAGAAATAGGGCTAGCGGGTCCTACGAGCAGTACTTC. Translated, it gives CSARNRASGSYEQYF.

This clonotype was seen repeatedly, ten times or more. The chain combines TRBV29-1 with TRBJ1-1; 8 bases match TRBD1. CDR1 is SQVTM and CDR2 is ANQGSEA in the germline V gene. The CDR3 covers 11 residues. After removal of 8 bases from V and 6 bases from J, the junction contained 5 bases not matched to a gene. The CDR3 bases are TGCAGCCCTGACAGGGGCGCTGAAGCTTTCTTT. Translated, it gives CSPDRGAEAFF.

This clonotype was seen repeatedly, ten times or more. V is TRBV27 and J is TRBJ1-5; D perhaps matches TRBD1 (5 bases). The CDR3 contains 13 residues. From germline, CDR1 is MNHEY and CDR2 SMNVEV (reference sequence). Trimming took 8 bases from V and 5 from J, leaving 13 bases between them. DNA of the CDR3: TGTGCCAGCCGCCCGGGGGTCTATCAGCCCCAGCATTTT. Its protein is CASRPGVYQPQHF.

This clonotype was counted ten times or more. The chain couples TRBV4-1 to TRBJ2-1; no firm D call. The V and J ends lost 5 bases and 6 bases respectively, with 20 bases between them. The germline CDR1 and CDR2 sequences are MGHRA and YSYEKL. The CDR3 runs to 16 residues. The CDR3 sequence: CASSGSPQKSGNEQFF. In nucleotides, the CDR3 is TGCGCCAGCAGCGGAAGTCCCCAAAAGAGTGGCAATGAGCAGTTCTTC.

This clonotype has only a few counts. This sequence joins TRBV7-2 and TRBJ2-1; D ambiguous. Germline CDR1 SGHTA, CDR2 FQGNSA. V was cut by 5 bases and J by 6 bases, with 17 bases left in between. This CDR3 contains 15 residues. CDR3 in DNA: TGTGCCAGCAGCCGCCCGCCCAGGAACCTCAATGAGCAGTTCTTC. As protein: CASSRPPRNLNEQFF.

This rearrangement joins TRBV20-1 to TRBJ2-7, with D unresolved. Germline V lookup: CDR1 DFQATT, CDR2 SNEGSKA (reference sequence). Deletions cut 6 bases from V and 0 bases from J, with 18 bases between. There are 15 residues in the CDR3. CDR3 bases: TGCAGTGCCGATCGGGCCACTCCGAGCTCCTACGAGCAGTACTTC. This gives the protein CSADRATPSSYEQYF.

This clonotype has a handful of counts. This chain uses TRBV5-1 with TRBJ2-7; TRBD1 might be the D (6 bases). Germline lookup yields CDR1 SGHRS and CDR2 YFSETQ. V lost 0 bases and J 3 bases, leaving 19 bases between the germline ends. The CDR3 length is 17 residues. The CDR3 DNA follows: TGCGCCAGCAGCTTGGGCACTCAGGGGAAGAGTTTCTACGAGCAGTACTTC. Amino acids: CASSLGTQGKSFYEQYF.

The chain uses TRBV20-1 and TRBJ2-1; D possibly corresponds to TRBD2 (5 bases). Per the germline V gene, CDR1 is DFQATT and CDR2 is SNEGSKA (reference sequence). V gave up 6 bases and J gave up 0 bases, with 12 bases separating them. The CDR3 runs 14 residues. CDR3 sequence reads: CSAPLGSSYNEQFF. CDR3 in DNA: TGCAGTGCGCCACTTGGGAGCTCCTACAATGAGCAGTTCTTC.